Detailed here is one T cell receptor (beta chain). The sample belongs to a study of T cell changes during pregnancy in multiple sclerosis. The CDR3 is 13 amino acids. CDR1 MNHEY and CDR2 SMNVEV come from the germline V gene (reference sequence). Germline trimming cut 7 bases from V and 9 bases from J; bases unmatched to any gene: 9. Only in-frame clones appear in the TCRdb table, and some are missing; sequencing was by immunoSEQ multiplex PCR. The repertoire holds roughly 31,000 clones, with approximately 88% as singletons. The receptor was derived from a female donor with multiple sclerosis, enrolled in a pregnancy study. The chain recombines TRBV27 with TRBJ2-5; 9 positions agree with TRBD2. The specimen was CD8+ T cells from peripheral blood mononuclear cells, collected before pregnancy. CDR3 sequence (DNA): TGTGCCAGCATGGGCGGGGGGGAATTGGCCCAGTACTTC. This sequence encodes CASMGGGELAQYF.